In its sample, the clone carrying this T cell receptor (beta chain) was seen a few times. Antigen: not known. It was in the United States that all participants with HIV were treated. The cryopreserved samples used held 1-10 million PBMC prior to extraction of DNA. Germline V gives CDR1 MNHEY, CDR2 SMNVEV (reference sequence). V was pared by 8 bases and J by 7 bases, with 18 bases between. The CDR3 has 13 amino acids. This entry is derived from a study of long-term antiretroviral therapy in people with HIV. Points from the study as a whole: The study found narrower CDR3 length ranges in HIV repertoires than in controls. All time points showed a repertoire dominated by clones expanded before ART.

With survey level as its setting, the immunoSEQ assay was v3.0. The assay was immunoSEQ multiplex PCR, and TCRdb's table has in-frame clones only and misses some. There are roughly 20,000 clones in the sample; about 89% occur only once, and roughly 10% lies in the top ten. This chain uses TRBV27 with TRBJ2-7; possibly TRBD1 or TRBD2 for D (7 bases each). This receptor was taken from a man aged 35-49 years with HIV. The starting material was unsorted PBMCs, obtained 0.5 years after starting antiretroviral therapy. CDR3 DNA sequence: TGTGCCAGCCAGGGGGGGCTTCGGTTTGAGCAGTACTTC. Translating it yields CASQGGLRFEQYF.